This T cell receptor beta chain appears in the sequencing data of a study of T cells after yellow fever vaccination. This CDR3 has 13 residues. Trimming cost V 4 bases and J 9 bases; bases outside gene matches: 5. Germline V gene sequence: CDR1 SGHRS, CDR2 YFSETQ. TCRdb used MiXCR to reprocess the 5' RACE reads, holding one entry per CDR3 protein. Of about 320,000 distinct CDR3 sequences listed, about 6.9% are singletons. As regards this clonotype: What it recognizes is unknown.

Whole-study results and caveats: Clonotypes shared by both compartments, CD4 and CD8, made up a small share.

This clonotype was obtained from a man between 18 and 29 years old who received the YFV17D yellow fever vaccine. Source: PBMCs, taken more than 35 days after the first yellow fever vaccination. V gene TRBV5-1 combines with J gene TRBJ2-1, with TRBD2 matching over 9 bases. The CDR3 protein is CASSQTSGSEQFF. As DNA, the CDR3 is TGCGCCAGCAGCCAGACTAGCGGTAGTGAGCAGTTCTTC. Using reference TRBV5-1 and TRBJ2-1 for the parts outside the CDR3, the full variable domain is KAGVTQTPRYLIKTRGQQVTLSCSPISGHRSVSWYQQTPGQGLQFLFEYFSETQRNKGNFPGRFSGRQFSNSRSEMNVSTLELGDSALYLCASSQTSGSEQFFGPGTRLTVL.